The sequence of this TCR beta chain was determined in a study of Graves' ophthalmopathy and Graves' hyperthyroidism (dated by TCRdb to the late 2010s). For context, the study as a whole: Peripheral blood was collected at initial diagnosis, prior to any treatment. TCR beta repertoire signatures were used to distinguish Graves' ophthalmopathy from Graves' hyperthyroidism and to predict progression to ophthalmopathy. In total, over 130 blood samples were TCR-sequenced: under 45 ophthalmopathy, some 75 hyperthyroidism and some 17 hyperthyroidism-to-ophthalmopathy patients. To explore V-J signatures that separate ophthalmopathy from hyperthyroidism, a discovery set of about a hundred patients was enrolled, consisting of about 45 with ophthalmopathy and about 60 with stable hyperthyroidism. For independent validation, a separate cohort was made up of around 19 hyperthyroidism patients plus 17 patients who later progressed from hyperthyroidism to ophthalmopathy. In a handful of hyperthyroidism patients, the T-cell repertoire of thyroid tissue was compared with the T-cell repertoire of blood. Once sampling was done, hyperthyroidism patients were given methimazole at a starting dose of 30 mg daily, while ophthalmopathy patients were given high-dose intravenous methylprednisolone. For training and testing, the roughly 93 patients in the discovery cohort were randomly divided in a 7:3 ratio. Broader findings and caveats from the paper: Sample size was not predetermined statistically, and investigators were not blinded to group allocation. The 13-signature model separated ophthalmopathy from stable hyperthyroidism with approximately 88% sensitivity and about 84% specificity in cross-validation, and 80%/75% in the test set. Most expanded thyroid clonotypes with frequency above 0.001 were also detected in blood, suggesting blood repertoires may reflect the thyroid immune response. In validation, the model predicted ophthalmopathy progression with more than 70% sensitivity and about 77% specificity; about a dozen predicted patients were CT-confirmed with GO in a median of roughly 6.8 months.

This clonotype occurred many times. Its recognized antigen is unknown. No much larger clone exists at a distance of one base, and base qualities are not known. TCR beta CDR3 regions were amplified from RNA transcripts for repertoire sequencing. HTBI primers and the Qiagen OneStep RT-PCR kit were used in a first-round RT-PCR, which was followed by a second-round multiplex PCR, size selection and purification. Libraries were sequenced on an Illumina HiSeq2000 using paired-end 100 bp reads. In the source study's methods: SOAPnuke was used to process the reads, throwing out any read that had adapters, had uncalled bases, had a mean Phred below 15, or lacked an exact constant-primer or identifier match. High-quality paired reads were merged with COPE v1.2.5. Unique nucleotide sequences were defined as clonotypes and aligned to IMGT TRB V, D and J references using MiTCR v1.1. The analysis was limited to V-J combinations with a frequency above 0.0001, which together covered approximately 99% of repertoires. A TCR clonal expansion and chaos score per V-J combination was defined as the ratio of F50 clonal expansion to chaos observed in the TCRdist matrix. Features were reduced by Welch's t-statistics and random forest to about a dozen V-J combinations, which fed a naive Bayes classifier. The similarity between thyroid and blood repertoires was quantified using the Morisita-Horn index. TCRdb reanalyzed the raw reads on its own, using fastp at Q25 for trimming and MiXCR for clone calling, and kept in-frame beta chains. Under each unique CDR3 protein, matching rows form one entry showing the most common genes and DNA. What appears here as the V and J calls and clone size reflects TCRdb's work, not the paper's. Counted in this sample were about 400,000 distinct CDR3 sequences; roughly 21% of them appeared once. The ten largest clones capture under 3.5% of the sample.

Hyperthyroidism was considered stable if no progression to ophthalmopathy occurred within 18 months of follow-up. Hyperthyroidism patients were newly diagnosed, were aged 18 to 65 years, and had a disease duration under 2 months. Patients with other autoimmune diseases, uncontrolled infections, pregnancy or lactation were excluded. Clinical symptoms, serum thyroxine, TRAb, thyroid ultrasound and orbital computed tomography formed the basis of the diagnosis. Using Ficoll-Paque density gradient centrifugation, PBMCs were isolated from about 10 ml of fresh peripheral blood. Total RNA was extracted using Trizol reagent, and RNA quality was checked on an Agilent 2100 Bioanalyzer. The V end loses 2 bases and the J end loses 1 base, and a stretch of 15 bases separates them. The CDR3 sequence holds 16 residues, the cysteine and phenylalanine included. Kept here is only the CDR3 DNA, which spans 48 bases and is read in frame from base 1. According to the germline V gene, CDR1 reads MRHNA and CDR2 reads SNTAGT.

The V gene is TRBV6-4 and the J gene is TRBJ2-7; too little of a D gene remains to name it. The sequenced sample was peripheral blood. The receptor was derived from a woman aged 18-35 years with stable Graves' hyperthyroidism. Donor details come from another sample of the same person, matched by shared clones. The DNA is TGTGCCAGCAGTGACCCGAGTAGGGTGCGGTCCTACGAGCAGTACTTC. This codes for CASSDPSRVRSYEQYF.